This is a list of T cell receptor beta chains from one sample in a study of T cell responses to AZD1222 COVID-19 vaccine. The repertoire was sequenced with immunoSEQ multiplex PCR; TCRdb's copy has only in-frame clones and lacks some. The data hold tens of thousands of clones, with around 82% observed a single time. The starting material was peripheral blood, obtained on day 0 of AZD1222 vaccination. Every receptor here comes from an adult in good health. The CDR3 runs from the conserved cysteine through the conserved F or W. D genes are given only for firm matches. Some rows mark clone size as missing; the rest say once, few, many or name a class of expanded clone.

j_gene: TRBJ2-3
d_gene: NA
abundance: NA
v_gene: TRBV19
CDR3aa: CASSAAGVGRTDTQYF
CDR3nt: TGTGCCAGTAGTGCGGCAGGGGTTGGGCGGACAGATACGCAGTATTTT

j_gene: TRBJ2-7
d_gene: NA
abundance: NA
v_gene: TRBV11-2
CDR3aa: CASSPLAGTAYEQYF
CDR3nt: TGTGCCAGCAGCCCTCTAGCCGGCACGGCGTACGAGCAGTACTTC

j_gene: TRBJ1-1
d_gene: TRBD1
abundance: NA
v_gene: TRBV6-6
CDR3aa: CASSYSGQGNTEAFF
CDR3nt: TGTGCCAGCAGTTACTCGGGACAGGGGAACACTGAAGCTTTCTTT

j_gene: TRBJ1-4
d_gene: TRBD1
abundance: NA
v_gene: TRBV11-2
CDR3aa: CASRDLKRGREKLFF
CDR3nt: TGTGCCAGCAGAGATTTGAAGAGGGGGCGCGAAAAACTGTTTTTT

j_gene: TRBJ1-5
d_gene: TRBD1
abundance: NA
v_gene: TRBV5-5
CDR3aa: CASSSAPGTGVSQPQHF
CDR3nt: TGTGCCAGCAGCTCCGCTCCCGGGACAGGAGTGAGTCAGCCCCAGCATTTT

j_gene: TRBJ2-7
d_gene: TRBD1
abundance: NA
v_gene: TRBV9
CDR3aa: CASSETTGFYEQYF
CDR3nt: TGTGCCAGCAGCGAGACGACAGGGTTCTACGAGCAGTACTTC

j_gene: TRBJ1-1
d_gene: NA
abundance: NA
v_gene: TRBV6-5
CDR3aa: CASSYWQGRFGTEAFF
CDR3nt: TGTGCCAGCAGTTACTGGCAGGGGAGGTTTGGGACTGAAGCTTTCTTT

j_gene: TRBJ1-1
d_gene: NA
abundance: NA
v_gene: TRBV10-2
CDR3aa: CASSDGLSTEAFF
CDR3nt: TGCGCCAGCAGTGACGGGTTGAGCACTGAAGCTTTCTTT

j_gene: TRBJ1-1
d_gene: NA
abundance: medium-sized
v_gene: TRBV7-6
CDR3aa: CASSPGGLNTEAFF
CDR3nt: TGTGCCAGCAGCCCGGGGGGGTTGAACACTGAAGCTTTCTTT

j_gene: TRBJ2-2
d_gene: NA
abundance: NA
v_gene: TRBV7-2
CDR3aa: CASSLDGGPSGELFF
CDR3nt: TGTGCCAGCAGCTTAGACGGGGGGCCTAGCGGGGAGCTGTTTTTT

j_gene: TRBJ1-5
d_gene: NA
abundance: few
v_gene: TRBV6-2/TRBV6-3
CDR3aa: CASSHGREYRVYSNQPQHF
CDR3nt: TGTGCCAGCAGCCACGGTAGGGAATACAGGGTGTATAGCAATCAGCCCCAGCATTTT

j_gene: TRBJ2-7
d_gene: TRBD2
abundance: NA
v_gene: TRBV6-2/TRBV6-3
CDR3aa: CASTPSGIEQYF
CDR3nt: TGTGCCAGCACCCCTAGCGGGATCGAGCAGTACTTC

j_gene: TRBJ1-1
d_gene: NA
abundance: once
v_gene: TRBV19
CDR3aa: CASEGYGTEAFF
CDR3nt: TGTGCCAGTGAGGGGTACGGCACTGAAGCTTTCTTT

j_gene: TRBJ2-2
d_gene: TRBD2
abundance: NA
v_gene: TRBV24-1
CDR3aa: CATQGLAGGKGELFF
CDR3nt: TGTGCCACCCAGGGACTAGCGGGGGGGAAGGGGGAGCTGTTTTTT

j_gene: TRBJ2-2
d_gene: NA
abundance: NA
v_gene: TRBV14
CDR3aa: CASSARRGSGELFF
CDR3nt: TGTGCCAGCAGCGCACGCAGGGGATCCGGGGAGCTGTTTTTT

j_gene: TRBJ1-5
d_gene: NA
abundance: NA
v_gene: TRBV3-1/TRBV3-2
CDR3aa: CASSLQGDQPQHF
CDR3nt: TGTGCCAGCAGCCTACAGGGAGATCAGCCCCAGCATTTT

j_gene: TRBJ2-1
d_gene: TRBD2
abundance: NA
v_gene: TRBV11-3
CDR3aa: CASSVFSGDNEQFF
CDR3nt: TGTGCCAGCAGCGTCTTTAGCGGGGACAATGAGCAGTTCTTC

j_gene: TRBJ1-5
d_gene: NA
abundance: few
v_gene: TRBV3-1/TRBV3-2
CDR3aa: CASSQGNNQPQHF
CDR3nt: TGTGCCAGCAGCCAAGGGAACAATCAGCCCCAGCATTTT

j_gene: TRBJ1-3
d_gene: NA
abundance: NA
v_gene: TRBV7-2
CDR3aa: CASSPVVSSGNTIYF
CDR3nt: TGTGCCAGCAGCCCCGTCGTGAGCTCTGGAAACACCATATATTTT

j_gene: TRBJ2-1
d_gene: TRBD2
abundance: NA
v_gene: TRBV28
CDR3aa: CASSLGGGPYNEQFF
CDR3nt: TGTGCCAGCAGTTTAGGGGGGGGACCCTACAATGAGCAGTTCTTC

j_gene: TRBJ1-6
d_gene: TRBD1
abundance: NA
v_gene: TRBV7-2
CDR3aa: CASSLDRLSPLHF
CDR3nt: TGTGCCAGCAGTTTGGACAGGCTTTCACCCCTCCACTTT

j_gene: TRBJ1-1
d_gene: NA
abundance: NA
v_gene: TRBV15
CDR3aa: CATSRELPDRFF
CDR3nt: TGTGCCACCAGCAGAGAATTGCCCGACAGATTTTTT

j_gene: TRBJ2-2
d_gene: TRBD1
abundance: NA
v_gene: TRBV29-1
CDR3aa: CSVGGQGAVGELFF
CDR3nt: TGCAGCGTTGGGGGACAGGGGGCAGTCGGGGAGCTGTTTTTT

j_gene: TRBJ1-2
d_gene: NA
abundance: NA
v_gene: TRBV6-5
CDR3aa: CASSYPDKPGYTF
CDR3nt: TGTGCCAGCAGTTACCCTGACAAACCGGGCTACACCTTC

j_gene: TRBJ2-1
d_gene: NA
abundance: NA
v_gene: TRBV12-3/TRBV12-4
CDR3aa: CASSFLHDNEQFF
CDR3nt: TGTGCCAGCAGTTTTCTACACGACAATGAGCAGTTCTTC

j_gene: TRBJ2-2
d_gene: TRBD1
abundance: few
v_gene: TRBV6-5
CDR3aa: CASRGQGLNTGELFF
CDR3nt: TGTGCCAGCAGGGGACAGGGGCTGAACACCGGGGAGCTGTTTTTT

j_gene: TRBJ1-4
d_gene: NA
abundance: NA
v_gene: TRBV28
CDR3aa: CASSFVQGDEKLFF
CDR3nt: TGTGCCAGCAGTTTCGTACAAGGGGACGAAAAACTGTTTTTT

j_gene: TRBJ1-2
d_gene: NA
abundance: NA
v_gene: TRBV19
CDR3aa: CASKWGGTYGYTF
CDR3nt: TGTGCCAGTAAATGGGGCGGAACCTATGGCTACACCTTC

j_gene: TRBJ1-4
d_gene: TRBD1
abundance: NA
v_gene: TRBV24-1
CDR3aa: CATSDSTQGAEKLFF
CDR3nt: TGTGCCACCAGTGACTCGACCCAGGGGGCCGAAAAACTGTTTTTT

j_gene: TRBJ1-5
d_gene: NA
abundance: once
v_gene: TRBV6-5
CDR3aa: CASSSHQPQHF
CDR3nt: TGTGCCAGCAGTTCCCATCAGCCCCAGCATTTT

j_gene: TRBJ1-5
d_gene: NA
abundance: NA
v_gene: TRBV11-3
CDR3aa: CASSLDGGHSPQHF
CDR3nt: TGTGCCAGCAGCTTAGATGGGGGCCACTCTCCCCAGCATTTT

j_gene: TRBJ1-3
d_gene: NA
abundance: NA
v_gene: TRBV5-1
CDR3aa: CASSLETTSGNTIYF
CDR3nt: TGCGCCAGCAGCTTGGAAACTACTTCTGGAAACACCATATATTTT

j_gene: TRBJ1-4
d_gene: NA
abundance: NA
v_gene: TRBV9
CDR3aa: CASSVGALTNEKLFF
CDR3nt: TGTGCCAGCAGCGTAGGAGCGTTAACTAATGAAAAACTGTTTTTT

j_gene: TRBJ2-2
d_gene: NA
abundance: NA
v_gene: TRBV5-1
CDR3aa: CASSLGGANTGELFF
CDR3nt: TGCGCCAGCAGCTTGGGAGGGGCGAACACCGGGGAGCTGTTTTTT

j_gene: TRBJ2-3
d_gene: TRBD2
abundance: NA
v_gene: TRBV5-1
CDR3aa: CASSLGLDASTDTQYF
CDR3nt: TGCGCCAGCAGCCTCGGACTAGACGCTAGCACAGATACGCAGTATTTT

j_gene: TRBJ2-1
d_gene: NA
abundance: NA
v_gene: TRBV7-8
CDR3aa: CASSLAGTYNEQFF
CDR3nt: TGTGCCAGCAGCTTAGCGGGGACCTACAATGAGCAGTTCTTC

j_gene: TRBJ2-7
d_gene: NA
abundance: NA
v_gene: TRBV19
CDR3aa: CASSTPGAVYEQYF
CDR3nt: TGTGCCAGTAGCACTCCGGGGGCGGTGTACGAGCAGTACTTC

j_gene: TRBJ1-1
d_gene: NA
abundance: NA
v_gene: TRBV29-1
CDR3aa: CSVSFGVGNTEAFF
CDR3nt: TGCAGCGTATCCTTTGGGGTAGGGAACACTGAAGCTTTCTTT

j_gene: TRBJ1-3
d_gene: NA
abundance: NA
v_gene: TRBV5-1
CDR3aa: CASSLAGVMRGNTIYF
CDR3nt: TGCGCCAGCAGCTTGGCCGGGGTCATGCGGGGAAACACCATATATTTT

j_gene: TRBJ1-3
d_gene: NA
abundance: NA
v_gene: TRBV16
CDR3aa: CASSQSGAGNTIYF
CDR3nt: TGTGCCAGCAGCCAATCGGGAGCTGGAAACACCATATATTTT

j_gene: TRBJ2-1
d_gene: NA
abundance: NA
v_gene: TRBV5-1
CDR3aa: CASSLGSRYNEQFF
CDR3nt: TGCGCCAGCAGCTTGGGATCCCGTTACAATGAGCAGTTCTTC

j_gene: TRBJ1-6
d_gene: NA
abundance: NA
v_gene: TRBV28
CDR3aa: CASSYPSGRDYNSPLHF
CDR3nt: TGTGCCAGCAGTTACCCTTCTGGCCGTGACTATAATTCACCCCTCCACTTT

j_gene: TRBJ1-4
d_gene: NA
abundance: NA
v_gene: TRBV4-2
CDR3aa: CASSQESGSGEKLFF
CDR3nt: TGTGCCAGCAGCCAAGAGAGTGGCTCGGGGGAAAAACTGTTTTTT

j_gene: TRBJ2-1
d_gene: TRBD2
abundance: NA
v_gene: TRBV15
CDR3aa: CATSRSQAGVYEQFF
CDR3nt: TGTGCCACCAGCAGGAGCCAAGCGGGGGTTTATGAGCAGTTCTTC

j_gene: TRBJ2-7
d_gene: NA
abundance: NA
v_gene: TRBV11-3
CDR3aa: CASSSGDRNNPYEQYF
CDR3nt: TGTGCCAGCAGCTCCGGAGACAGGAATAACCCCTACGAGCAGTACTTC

j_gene: TRBJ2-2
d_gene: NA
abundance: NA
v_gene: TRBV5-1
CDR3aa: CASSFRDTQAGELFF
CDR3nt: TGCGCCAGCAGCTTCCGGGACACCCAGGCCGGGGAGCTGTTTTTT

j_gene: TRBJ1-2
d_gene: NA
abundance: NA
v_gene: TRBV28
CDR3aa: CASSLRGAAGGYTF
CDR3nt: TGTGCCAGCAGTTTACGCGGAGCCGCGGGAGGCTACACCTTC

j_gene: TRBJ1-1
d_gene: TRBD1
abundance: medium-sized
v_gene: TRBV11-3
CDR3aa: CASSARTGYTEAFF
CDR3nt: TGTGCCAGCAGCGCCCGGACAGGGTACACTGAAGCTTTCTTT

j_gene: TRBJ1-6
d_gene: NA
abundance: medium-sized
v_gene: TRBV7-9
CDR3aa: CASRPGHNNSPLHF
CDR3nt: TGTGCCAGCAGGCCGGGACACAATAATTCACCCCTCCACTTT

j_gene: TRBJ1-6
d_gene: TRBD1
abundance: NA
v_gene: TRBV7-9
CDR3aa: CASSWGTGGAGSPLHF
CDR3nt: TGTGCCAGCAGCTGGGGGACAGGGGGCGCGGGTTCACCCCTCCACTTT

j_gene: TRBJ1-4
d_gene: NA
abundance: NA
v_gene: TRBV14
CDR3aa: CASSQGASTNEKLFF
CDR3nt: TGTGCCAGCAGCCAAGGGGCATCGACTAATGAAAAACTGTTTTTT

j_gene: TRBJ2-2
d_gene: NA
abundance: NA
v_gene: TRBV7-2
CDR3aa: CASSNFLPEGSIGELFF
CDR3nt: TGTGCCAGCAGCAACTTTTTGCCCGAAGGGTCTATCGGGGAGCTGTTTTTT

j_gene: TRBJ1-2
d_gene: NA
abundance: few
v_gene: TRBV14
CDR3aa: CASSQGQGVVGYTF
CDR3nt: TGTGCCAGCAGCCAAGGGCAGGGTGTAGTTGGCTACACCTTC

j_gene: TRBJ2-1
d_gene: NA
abundance: few
v_gene: TRBV6-5
CDR3aa: CASSALGSSYNEQFF
CDR3nt: TGTGCCAGCAGCGCCCTGGGGAGCTCCTACAATGAGCAGTTCTTC